Shown below are 20 T cell receptor beta chains from a single sample sequenced in a study of cytomegalovirus exposure and HLA in healthy donors. The repertoire was sequenced with immunoSEQ multiplex PCR; TCRdb's copy has only in-frame clones and lacks some. The data contain 45,000 to 60,000 clones, approximately 93% of them singletons. Sequenced: PBMCs. These receptors were taken from a woman between 18 and 29 years old in good health and CMV-seronegative.

The chain joins TRBV9 to TRBJ2-3; no definite D call. Germline CDR1 SGDLS, CDR2 YYNGEE. Trimming took off 3 bases at V and 3 bases at J, with 8 bases between the two ends. The CDR3 spans 13 residues. DNA of the CDR3: TGTGCCAGCAGCGAAATCAGGACAGATACGCAGTATTTT. It encodes CASSEIRTDTQYF.

The rearrangement uses TRBV2 and TRBJ2-7, with D perhaps matching TRBD2 (5 bases). Trimming removed 6 bases from V and 0 bases from J, with 12 bases in between. This CDR3 has 14 amino acids. Per the germline V gene, CDR1 is SNHLY and CDR2 is FYNNEI. CDR3 loop: CASREDGPSYEQYF. DNA of the CDR3: TGTGCCAGCAGGGAGGACGGCCCCTCCTACGAGCAGTACTTC.

In this sample, this clone turned up once. J is TRBJ2-5 and V is TRBV5-6; a weak D match, TRBD1 (6 bases). The CDR3 runs to 17 residues. The V gene lost 1 base and the J gene lost 0 bases, with 16 bases spanning the gap. The germline V gene has CDR1 SGHDT and CDR2 YYEEEE. CDR3 coding DNA: TGTGCCAGCAGCTTGATAGGACAGCGTCGATACCAAGAGACCCAGTACTTC. Translating it yields CASSLIGQRRYQETQYF.

The CDR3 sequence is CASSDAGTSHNEQFF. The CDR3 bases are TGTGCCAGCAGTGATGCCGGGACTAGCCACAATGAGCAGTTCTTC. The chain links TRBV6-4 to TRBJ2-1; 9 positions match TRBD2. This CDR3 is built from 15 residues. CDR1 is MRHNA and CDR2 is SNTAGT in the germline V gene. Trimming cost V 3 bases and J 5 bases; bases outside gene matches: 5.

V usage is TRBV7-2 and J usage is TRBJ2-1; D is unresolved. This CDR3 has 15 residues. The germline V and J ends were trimmed by 2 bases and 5 bases, with 13 bases remaining between them. CDR1 is SGHTA and CDR2 is FQGNSA in the germline V gene. CDR3 in amino acids: CASSLSVAANNEQFF. The DNA for the CDR3 is TGTGCCAGCAGCTTATCCGTCGCCGCGAACAATGAGCAGTTCTTC.

The rearrangement joins TRBV7-2 to TRBJ1-2, with 7 positions matching TRBD1. Germline assignment: CDR1 SGHTA and CDR2 FQGNSA. The CDR3 consists of 14 residues. Trimming at V came to 4 bases and at J to 5 bases, leaving 7 bases not matched to a gene. In DNA form, the CDR3 reads TGTGCCAGCAGCTCAGGACAGGCTCTGTATGGCTACACCTTC. As protein: CASSSGQALYGYTF.

This clone has a single count. The chain couples TRBV28 to TRBJ2-5; 11 bases are shared with TRBD2. Germline V gene lookup returns CDR1 MDHEN and CDR2 SYDVKM. There are 15 residues in the CDR3. Unmatched junction bases numbered 9, after V lost 5 bases and J lost 7 bases. In DNA, the CDR3 is TGTGCCAGCAGTGTCGGGACTAGCGGTGTGGGGACCCAGTACTTC. This gives the protein CASSVGTSGVGTQYF.

V usage is TRBV5-1 and J usage is TRBJ2-3; 12 bases are a match to TRBD2. The ends lost 2 bases at V and 5 bases at J; junction bases unmatched: 9. Germline CDR1 and CDR2: SGHRS and YFSETQ. This CDR3 has 17 amino acids. CDR3 residues: CASSFSRTSGDLDTQYF. For the CDR3, the DNA is TGCGCCAGCAGCTTTTCTCGGACTAGCGGGGACCTAGATACGCAGTATTTT.

V usage is TRBV9 and J usage is TRBJ1-6, with 9 bases aligning to TRBD1. J gave up 7 bases and V 3 bases, and 2 bases lay outside the gene matches. From germline, CDR1 is SGDLS and CDR2 YYNGEE. This CDR3 is 14 amino acids long. This chain's CDR3 is CASSATGGNSPLHF. As DNA, the CDR3 is TGTGCCAGCAGCGCGACAGGGGGAAATTCACCCCTCCACTTT.

CDR3 sequence reads: CASSGVTGVRSGNTIYF. The CDR3 nucleotides are TGCGCCAGCAGTGGTGTAACAGGGGTGAGGTCTGGAAACACCATATATTTT. This chain uses TRBV10-2 with TRBJ1-3; TRBD1 aligns across 7 bases. The CDR3 length is 17 residues. Germline trimming cut 4 bases from V and 1 base from J; bases unmatched to any gene: 10. Per germline, CDR1 WSHSY and CDR2 SAAADI.

The chain combines TRBV4-2 with TRBJ2-3, with 8 bases lining up with TRBD2. The CDR3 spans 17 residues. J lost 3 bases, V lost 1 base, and 9 bases had no gene match. Germline V gene data show CDR1 as LGHNA and CDR2 as YNFKEQ. The CDR3 sequence: CASSQGGRGGPTDTQYF. For the CDR3, the DNA is TGTGCCAGCAGCCAAGGTGGGCGCGGGGGGCCAACAGATACGCAGTATTTT.

The chain links TRBV29-1 to TRBJ1-1; perhaps TRBD1 as D (6 bases). The CDR3 covers 15 residues. Looked up from germline, CDR1 is SQVTM and CDR2 is ANQGSEA. Trimming took off 6 bases at V and 1 base at J, with 18 bases between the two ends. CDR3 sequence reads: CSVQTTGFRNTEAFF. The CDR3 bases are TGCAGCGTCCAAACCACAGGGTTTCGGAACACTGAAGCTTTCTTT.

This chain uses TRBV10-1 with TRBJ1-1; a possible D gene is TRBD1 (5 bases). CDR1 is WNHNN, CDR2 SYGVQD, per germline (reference sequence). V was trimmed by 4 bases and J by 0 bases, leaving 6 bases between them. The CDR3 covers 13 residues. CDR3 loop: CASSGQMNTEAFF. Here the CDR3 DNA reads TGCGCCAGCAGTGGACAGATGAACACTGAAGCTTTCTTT.

This clone was seen once. V gene TRBV6-6 combines with J gene TRBJ1-2, with 7 bases identical to TRBD1. The CDR3 has 13 amino acids. Losses at the gene ends were 5 bases for V and 8 bases for J; bases not matched to a gene: 8. Germline V gene sequence: CDR1 MNHNY, CDR2 SVGAGI (reference sequence). The CDR3 DNA sequence: TGTGCCAGCAGTACCCTCAGGGGGAGGGGCTACACCTTC. It specifies CASSTLRGRGYTF.

The CDR3 coding sequence is TGTGCCAGCAGCCAAGGACAGGGGGGTAATCAGCCCCAGCATTTT. This gives the protein CASSQGQGGNQPQHF. The chain uses TRBV14 and TRBJ1-5; 9 positions match TRBD1. This CDR3 is 15 amino acids long. Unmatched junction bases numbered 2, after V lost 1 base and J lost 4 bases. Germline assignment: CDR1 SGHDN and CDR2 FVKESK. Variable domain in full (rest from reference TRBV14 and TRBJ1-5): EAGVTQFPSHSVIEKGQTVTLRCDPISGHDNLYWYRRVMGKEIKFLLHFVKESKQDESGMPNNRFLAERTGGTYSTLKVQPAELEDSGVYFCASSQGQGGNQPQHFGDGTRLSIL.

The chain recombines TRBV11-2 with TRBJ1-6; possible D gene TRBD1, 6 bases. The CDR3 runs to 15 residues. Trimming took 5 bases from V and 6 from J, leaving 14 bases between them. Germline values: CDR1 SGHAT, CDR2 FQNNGV. The CDR3, as DNA: TGTGCCAGCAGCCGAGACAGGCCCCCTAATTCACCCCTCCACTTT. This codes for CASSRDRPPNSPLHF.

The chain joins TRBV10-2 to TRBJ2-3; 10 positions agree with TRBD1. The junction had 8 bases not matched to a gene; V was cut back by 2 bases and J by 0 bases. Per the germline V gene, CDR1 is WSHSY and CDR2 is SAAADI. CDR3 length equals 18 residues. The CDR3 region has the DNA TGCGCCAGCAGTGAGGACAGGGGGCTAGCGGGCAGCACAGATACGCAGTATTTT. Translating it yields CASSEDRGLAGSTDTQYF.

The chain links TRBV29-1 to TRBJ2-7; 7 nucleotides match TRBD2. There are 11 residues in the CDR3. Germline V CDR1 and CDR2: SQVTM, ANQGSEA. With 7 bases clipped from V and 1 base from J, the junction kept 1 base outside the gene matches. The CDR3 DNA follows: TGCAGCGCGGGGGGTTCCTACGAGCAGTACTTC. Translation gives CSAGGSYEQYF.

V is TRBV2 and J is TRBJ2-1; the D gene is possibly TRBD2 (6 bases). Germline CDR1 SNHLY, CDR2 FYNNEI. Trimming removed 3 bases from V and 5 bases from J, with 14 bases in between. The CDR3 consists of 15 residues. The CDR3 nucleotides are TGTGCCAGCAGTGATGGCGGGGTTGAAAACAATGAGCAGTTCTTC. This sequence encodes CASSDGGVENNEQFF.

The gene calls are TRBV18 and TRBJ2-1; 10 bases fit TRBD2. The CDR3 runs 13 residues. CDR1 is KGHSH, CDR2 LQKENI, per germline. The junction had 2 bases not matched to a gene; V was cut back by 8 bases and J by 4 bases. The CDR3 sequence: CASGTSVYNEQFF. The DNA of the CDR3 is TGTGCCAGCGGGACTAGCGTTTACAATGAGCAGTTCTTC. The entire variable domain, with the rest obtained from reference TRBV18 and TRBJ2-1, is as follows: NAGVMQNPRHLVRRRGQEARLRCSPMKGHSHVYWYRQLPEEGLKFMVYLQKENIIDESGMPKERFSAEFPKEGPSILRIQQVVRGDSAAYFCASGTSVYNEQFFGPGTRLTVL.